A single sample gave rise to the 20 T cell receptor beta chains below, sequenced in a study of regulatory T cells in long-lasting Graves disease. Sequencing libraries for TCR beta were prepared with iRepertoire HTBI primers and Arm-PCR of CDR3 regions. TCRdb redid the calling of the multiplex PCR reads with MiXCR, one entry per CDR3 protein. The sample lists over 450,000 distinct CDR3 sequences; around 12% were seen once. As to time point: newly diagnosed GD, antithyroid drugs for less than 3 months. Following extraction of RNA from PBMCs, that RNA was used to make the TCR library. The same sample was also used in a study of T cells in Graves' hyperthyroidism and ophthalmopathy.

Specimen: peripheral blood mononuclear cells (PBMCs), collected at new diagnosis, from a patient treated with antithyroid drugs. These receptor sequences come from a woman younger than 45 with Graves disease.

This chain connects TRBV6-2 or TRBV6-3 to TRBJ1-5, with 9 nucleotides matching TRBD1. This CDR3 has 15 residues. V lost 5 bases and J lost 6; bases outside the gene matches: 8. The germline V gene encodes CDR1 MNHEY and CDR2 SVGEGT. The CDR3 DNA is TGTGCCAGCAGTGAAGGGACAGGGCATGTTCAGCCCCAGCATTTT. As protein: CASSEGTGHVQPQHF.

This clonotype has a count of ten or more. The CDR3 DNA is TGTGCCAGCAGCTTAGTGGGGGAGAATTCACCCCTCCACTTT. Protein: CASSLVGENSPLHF. The chain joins TRBV7-2 to TRBJ1-6; D might be TRBD1 (5 bases). This CDR3 spans 14 amino acids. CDR1 is SGHTA, CDR2 FQGNSA, per germline. The V gene lost 1 base and the J gene lost 7 bases, with 8 bases spanning the gap.

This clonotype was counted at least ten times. The CDR3 DNA sequence: TGTGCCAGCAGTGAAATCACACAAAACTATGGCTACACCTTC. Protein sequence: CASSEITQNYGYTF. V and J are TRBV6-1 and TRBJ1-2; D is unclear. CDR1 is MNHNS and CDR2 is SASEGT in the germline V gene. There are 14 residues in the CDR3. V lost 2 bases to trimming and J lost 2 bases, with 9 bases between them.

The CDR3 region has the DNA TGCAGTGCTAGAGATAGGCGAACTAACTATGGCTACACCTTC. Amino acids: CSARDRRTNYGYTF. This chain uses TRBV20-1 with TRBJ1-2; D unclear. Germline V gene lookup returns CDR1 DFQATT and CDR2 SNEGSKA (reference sequence). Between the trimmed V and J ends, which lost 0 bases and 0 bases, there was a span of 8 bases. The CDR3 loop spans 14 amino acids.

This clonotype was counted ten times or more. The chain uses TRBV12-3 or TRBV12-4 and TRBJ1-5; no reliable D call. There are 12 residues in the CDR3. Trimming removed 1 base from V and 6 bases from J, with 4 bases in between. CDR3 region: CASSLEVQPQHF. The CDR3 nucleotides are TGTGCCAGCAGTTTAGAGGTTCAGCCCCAGCATTTT.

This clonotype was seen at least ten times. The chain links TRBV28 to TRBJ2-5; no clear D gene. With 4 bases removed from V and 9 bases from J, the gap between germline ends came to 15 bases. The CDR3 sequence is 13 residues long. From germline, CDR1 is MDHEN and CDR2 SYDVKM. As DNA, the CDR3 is TGTGCCAGCAGTTCCGGACCTCAGATGGCCCAGTACTTC. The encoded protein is CASSSGPQMAQYF.

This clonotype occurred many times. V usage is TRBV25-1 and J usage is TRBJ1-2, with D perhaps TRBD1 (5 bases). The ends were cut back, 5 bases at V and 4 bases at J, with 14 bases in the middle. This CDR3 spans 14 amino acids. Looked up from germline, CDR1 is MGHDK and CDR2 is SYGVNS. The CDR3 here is CASSNRDGFYGYTF. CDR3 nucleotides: TGTGCCAGCAGTAACCGGGACGGGTTCTATGGCTACACCTTC.

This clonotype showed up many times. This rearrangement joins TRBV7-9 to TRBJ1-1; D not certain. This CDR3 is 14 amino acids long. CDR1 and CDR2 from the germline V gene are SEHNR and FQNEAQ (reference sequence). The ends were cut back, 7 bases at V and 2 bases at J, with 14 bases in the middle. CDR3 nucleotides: TGTGCCAGCAAGGCGGCGCCTGGAAACACTGAAGCTTTCTTT. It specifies CASKAAPGNTEAFF.

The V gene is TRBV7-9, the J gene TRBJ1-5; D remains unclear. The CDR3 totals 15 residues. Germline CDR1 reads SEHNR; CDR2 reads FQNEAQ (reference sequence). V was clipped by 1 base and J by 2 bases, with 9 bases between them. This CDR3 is CASSLDVVGNQPQHF. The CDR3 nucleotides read TGTGCCAGCAGCTTAGACGTCGTGGGCAATCAGCCCCAGCATTTT.

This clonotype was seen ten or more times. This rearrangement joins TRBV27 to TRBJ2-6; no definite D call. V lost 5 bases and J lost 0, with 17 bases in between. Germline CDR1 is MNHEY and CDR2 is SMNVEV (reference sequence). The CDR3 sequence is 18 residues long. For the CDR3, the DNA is TGTGCCAGCAGTCCACGGGCTTTTACAGTCTCTGGGGCCAACGTCCTGACTTTC. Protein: CASSPRAFTVSGANVLTF.

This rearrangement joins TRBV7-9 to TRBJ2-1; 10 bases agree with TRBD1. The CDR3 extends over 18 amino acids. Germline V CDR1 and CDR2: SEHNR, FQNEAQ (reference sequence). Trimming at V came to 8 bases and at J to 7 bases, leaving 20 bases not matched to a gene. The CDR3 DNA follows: TGTGCCAGCCCGGGGAGCGACACCGGGACAGGGGATCGAAATGAGCAGTTCTTC. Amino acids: CASPGSDTGTGDRNEQFF.

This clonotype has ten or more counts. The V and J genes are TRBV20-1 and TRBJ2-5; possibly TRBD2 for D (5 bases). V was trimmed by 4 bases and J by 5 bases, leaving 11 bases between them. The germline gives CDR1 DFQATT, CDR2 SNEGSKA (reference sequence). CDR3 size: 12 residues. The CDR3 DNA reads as TGCAGTGCTAATCGAGGGCGGGAGACCCAGTACTTC. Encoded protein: CSANRGRETQYF.

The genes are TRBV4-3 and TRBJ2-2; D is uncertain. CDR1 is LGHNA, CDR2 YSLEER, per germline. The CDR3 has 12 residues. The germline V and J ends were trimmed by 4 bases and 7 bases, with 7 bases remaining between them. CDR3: CASSLRRGELFF. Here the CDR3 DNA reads TGCGCCAGCAGCCTCCGGCGCGGGGAGCTGTTTTTT.

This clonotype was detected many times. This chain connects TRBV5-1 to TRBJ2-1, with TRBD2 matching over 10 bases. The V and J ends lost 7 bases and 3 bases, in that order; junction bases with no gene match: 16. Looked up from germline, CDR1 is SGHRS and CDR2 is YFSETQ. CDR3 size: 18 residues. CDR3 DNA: TGCGCCAGCGGAGGGGTAGCGGGAGGAAGGCATGGCTACAATGAGCAGTTCTTC. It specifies CASGGVAGGRHGYNEQFF. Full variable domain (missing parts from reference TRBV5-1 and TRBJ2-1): KAGVTQTPRYLIKTRGQQVTLSCSPISGHRSVSWYQQTPGQGLQFLFEYFSETQRNKGNFPGRFSGRQFSNSRSEMNVSTLELGDSALYLCASGGVAGGRHGYNEQFFGPGTRLTVL.

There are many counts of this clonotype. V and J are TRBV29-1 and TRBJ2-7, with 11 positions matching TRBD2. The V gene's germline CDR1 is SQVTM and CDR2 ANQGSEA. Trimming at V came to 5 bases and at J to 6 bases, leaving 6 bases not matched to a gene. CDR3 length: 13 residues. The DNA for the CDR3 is TGCAGCGTTTTGACTAGCGGGAAAAGCGAGCAGTACTTC. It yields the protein CSVLTSGKSEQYF.

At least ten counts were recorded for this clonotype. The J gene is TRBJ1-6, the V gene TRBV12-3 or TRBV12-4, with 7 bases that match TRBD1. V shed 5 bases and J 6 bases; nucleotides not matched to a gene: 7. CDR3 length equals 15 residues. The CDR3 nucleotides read TGTGCCAGCAGTGCAGAGACAGGGATTAATTCACCCCTCCACTTT. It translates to CASSAETGINSPLHF.

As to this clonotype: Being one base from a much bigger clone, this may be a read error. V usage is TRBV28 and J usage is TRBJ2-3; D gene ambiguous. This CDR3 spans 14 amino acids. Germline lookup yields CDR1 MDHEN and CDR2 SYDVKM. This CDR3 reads CASSLLPNTDTRYF. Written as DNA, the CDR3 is TGTGCCAGCAGCTTACTCCCGAACACAGATACGCGGTATTTT.

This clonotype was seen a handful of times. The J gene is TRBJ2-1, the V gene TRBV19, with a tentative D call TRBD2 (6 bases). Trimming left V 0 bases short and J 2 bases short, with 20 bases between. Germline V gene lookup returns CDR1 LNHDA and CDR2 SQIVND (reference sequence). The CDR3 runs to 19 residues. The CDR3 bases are TGTGCCAGTAGTATAGACTCGGGACTCAGAAAGTTTCCCTACAATGAGCAGTTCTTC. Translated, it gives CASSIDSGLRKFPYNEQFF.

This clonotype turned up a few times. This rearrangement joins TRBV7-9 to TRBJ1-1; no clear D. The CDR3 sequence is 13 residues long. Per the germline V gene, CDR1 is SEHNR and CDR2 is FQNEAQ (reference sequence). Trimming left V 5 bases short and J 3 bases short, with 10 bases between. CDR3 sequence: CASSRKSDTEAFF. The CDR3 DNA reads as TGTGCCAGCAGCCGGAAATCTGACACTGAAGCTTTCTTT.

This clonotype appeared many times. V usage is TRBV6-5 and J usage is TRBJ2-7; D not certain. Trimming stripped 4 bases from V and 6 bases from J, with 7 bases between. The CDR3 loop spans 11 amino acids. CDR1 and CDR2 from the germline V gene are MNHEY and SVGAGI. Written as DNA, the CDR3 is TGTGCCAGCAGTTCCTTCGGCGAGCAGTACTTC. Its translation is CASSSFGEQYF.